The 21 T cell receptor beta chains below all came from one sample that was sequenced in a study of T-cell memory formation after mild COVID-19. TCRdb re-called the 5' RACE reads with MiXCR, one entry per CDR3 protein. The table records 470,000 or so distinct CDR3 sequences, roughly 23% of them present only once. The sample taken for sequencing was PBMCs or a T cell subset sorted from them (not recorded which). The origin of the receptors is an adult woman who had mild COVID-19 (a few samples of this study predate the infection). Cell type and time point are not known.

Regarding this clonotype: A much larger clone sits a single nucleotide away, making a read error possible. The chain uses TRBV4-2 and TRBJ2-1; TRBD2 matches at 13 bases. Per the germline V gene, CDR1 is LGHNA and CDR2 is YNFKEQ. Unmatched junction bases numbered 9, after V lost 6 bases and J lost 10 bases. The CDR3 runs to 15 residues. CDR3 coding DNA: TGTGCCAGCAGTACAGGGACTAGCGGGGTTCGAGAGCAGTTCTTC. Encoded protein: CASSTGTSGVREQFF.

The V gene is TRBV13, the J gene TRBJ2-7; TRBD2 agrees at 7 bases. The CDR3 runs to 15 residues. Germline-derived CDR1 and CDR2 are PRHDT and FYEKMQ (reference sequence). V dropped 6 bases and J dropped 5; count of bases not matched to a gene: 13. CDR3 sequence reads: CASRYRGLGINEQYF. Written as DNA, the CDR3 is TGTGCCAGCAGATACCGCGGACTAGGGATCAACGAGCAGTACTTC.

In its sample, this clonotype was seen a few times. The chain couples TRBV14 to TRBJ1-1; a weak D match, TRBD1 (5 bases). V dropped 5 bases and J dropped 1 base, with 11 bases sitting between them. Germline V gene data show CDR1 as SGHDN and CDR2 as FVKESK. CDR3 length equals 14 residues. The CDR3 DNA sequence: TGTGCCAGCAGCTTTGGGGCCCCGAACACTGAAGCTTTCTTT. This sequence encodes CASSFGAPNTEAFF.

The CDR3 sequence is CASNPSGNAYNEQFF. CDR3 sequence (DNA): TGTGCCAGCAACCCTTCGGGCAATGCCTACAATGAGCAGTTCTTC. The V call is TRBV9, the J call TRBJ2-1, with no clear D. The CDR3 runs 15 residues. V was clipped by 6 bases and J by 2 bases, with 15 bases between them. Germline V lookup: CDR1 SGDLS, CDR2 YYNGEE.

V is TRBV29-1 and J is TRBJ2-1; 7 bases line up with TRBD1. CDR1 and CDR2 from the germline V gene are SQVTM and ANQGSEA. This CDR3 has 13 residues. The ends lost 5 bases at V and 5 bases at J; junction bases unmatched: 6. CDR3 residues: CSVIRDSHNEQFF. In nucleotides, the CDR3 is TGCAGCGTTATCCGGGACAGCCACAATGAGCAGTTCTTC.

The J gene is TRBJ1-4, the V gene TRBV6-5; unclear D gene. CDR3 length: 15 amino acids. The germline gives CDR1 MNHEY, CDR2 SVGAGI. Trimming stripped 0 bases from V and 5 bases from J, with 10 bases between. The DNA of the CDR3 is TGTGCCAGCAGTTACTCAGGTCCTTACAATGAAAAACTGTTTTTT. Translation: CASSYSGPYNEKLFF.

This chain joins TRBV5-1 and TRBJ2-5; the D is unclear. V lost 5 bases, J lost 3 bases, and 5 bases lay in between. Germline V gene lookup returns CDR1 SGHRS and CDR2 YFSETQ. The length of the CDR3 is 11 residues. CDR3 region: CASRKEETQYF. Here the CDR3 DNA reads TGCGCCAGCAGGAAAGAAGAGACCCAGTACTTC.

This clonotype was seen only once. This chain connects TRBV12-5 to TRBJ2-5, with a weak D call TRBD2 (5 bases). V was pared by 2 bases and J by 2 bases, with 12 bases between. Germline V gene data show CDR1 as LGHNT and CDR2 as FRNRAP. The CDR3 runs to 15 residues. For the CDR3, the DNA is TGTGCTAGTGGTTTGACGGGGTTAGGGCAAGAGACCCAGTACTTC. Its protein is CASGLTGLGQETQYF.

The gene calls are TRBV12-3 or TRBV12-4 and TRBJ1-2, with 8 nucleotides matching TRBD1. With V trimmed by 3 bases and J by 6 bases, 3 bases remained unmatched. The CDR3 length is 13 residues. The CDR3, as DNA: TGTGCCAGCAGTTTCTCGACAGGGGATGGCTACACCTTC. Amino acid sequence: CASSFSTGDGYTF.

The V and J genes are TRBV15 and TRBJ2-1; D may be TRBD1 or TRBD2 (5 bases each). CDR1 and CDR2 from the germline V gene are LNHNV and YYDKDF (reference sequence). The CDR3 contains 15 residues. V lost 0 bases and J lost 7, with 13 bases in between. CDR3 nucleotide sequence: TGTGCCACCAGCAGAGATCGGGATAGGGGAAATGAGCAGTTCTTC. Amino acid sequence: CATSRDRDRGNEQFF. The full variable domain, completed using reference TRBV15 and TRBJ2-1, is DAMVIQNPRYQVTQFGKPVTLSCSQTLNHNVMYWYQQKSSQAPKLLFHYYDKDFNNEADTPDNFQSRRPNTSFCFLDIRSPGLGDTAMYLCATSRDRDRGNEQFFGPGTRLTVL.

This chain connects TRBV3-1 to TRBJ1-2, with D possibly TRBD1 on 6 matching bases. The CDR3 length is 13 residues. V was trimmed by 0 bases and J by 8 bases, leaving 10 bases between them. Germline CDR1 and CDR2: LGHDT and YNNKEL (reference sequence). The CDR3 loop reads CASSQDAGVGYTF. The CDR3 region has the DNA TGTGCCAGCAGCCAAGATGCAGGGGTAGGCTACACCTTC.

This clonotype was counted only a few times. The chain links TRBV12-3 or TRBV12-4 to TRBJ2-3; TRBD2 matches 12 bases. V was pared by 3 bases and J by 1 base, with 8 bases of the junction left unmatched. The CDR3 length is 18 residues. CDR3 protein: CASSFGLAGGPRTDTQYF. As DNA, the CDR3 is TGTGCCAGCAGTTTTGGGCTAGCGGGAGGGCCTCGCACAGATACGCAGTATTTT.

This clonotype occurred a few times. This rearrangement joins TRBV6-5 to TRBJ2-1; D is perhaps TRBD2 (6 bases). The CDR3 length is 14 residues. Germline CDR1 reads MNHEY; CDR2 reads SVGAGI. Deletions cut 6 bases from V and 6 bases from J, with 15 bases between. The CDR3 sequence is CASRPGGRGNEQFF. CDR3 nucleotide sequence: TGTGCCAGCAGACCCGGGGGTAGGGGCAATGAGCAGTTCTTC.

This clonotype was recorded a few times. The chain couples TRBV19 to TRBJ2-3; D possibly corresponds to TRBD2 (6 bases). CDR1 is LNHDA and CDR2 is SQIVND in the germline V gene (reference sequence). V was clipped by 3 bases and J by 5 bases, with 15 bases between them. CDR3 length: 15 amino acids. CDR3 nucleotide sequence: TGTGCCAGTAGTATTCGGGGGACCGGTAGAGATACGCAGTATTTT. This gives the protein CASSIRGTGRDTQYF.

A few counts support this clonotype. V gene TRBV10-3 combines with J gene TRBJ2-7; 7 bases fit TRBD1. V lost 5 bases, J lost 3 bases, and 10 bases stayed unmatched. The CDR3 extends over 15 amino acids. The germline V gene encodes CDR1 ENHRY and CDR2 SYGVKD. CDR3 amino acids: CAISSNDRDFYEQYF. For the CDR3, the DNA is TGTGCCATCAGTTCCAATGACAGGGATTTCTACGAGCAGTACTTC.

CDR3 in DNA: TGTGCCAGCAGCTTAGAAGCCGGGGTAGGGGAGCAGTACTTC. Translation: CASSLEAGVGEQYF. The rearrangement joins TRBV7-2 to TRBJ2-7, with D maybe TRBD2 (5 bases). Germline values: CDR1 SGHTA, CDR2 FQGNSA. The CDR3 length is 14 residues. Trimming left V 1 base short and J 7 bases short, with 14 bases between.

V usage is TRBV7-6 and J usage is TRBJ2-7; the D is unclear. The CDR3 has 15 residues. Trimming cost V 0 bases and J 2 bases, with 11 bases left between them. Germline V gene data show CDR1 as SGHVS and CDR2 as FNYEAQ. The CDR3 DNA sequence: TGTGCCAGCAGCTTAGCGGTGGGGTGGACCTACGAGCAGTACGTC. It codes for CASSLAVGWTYEQYV.

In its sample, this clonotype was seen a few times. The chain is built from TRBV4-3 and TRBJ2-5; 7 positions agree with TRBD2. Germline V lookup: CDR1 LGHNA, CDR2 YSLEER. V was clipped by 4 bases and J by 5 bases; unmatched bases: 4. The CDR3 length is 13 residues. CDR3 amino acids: CASSRDGGETQYF. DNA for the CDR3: TGCGCCAGCAGCCGCGACGGGGGGGAGACCCAGTACTTC.

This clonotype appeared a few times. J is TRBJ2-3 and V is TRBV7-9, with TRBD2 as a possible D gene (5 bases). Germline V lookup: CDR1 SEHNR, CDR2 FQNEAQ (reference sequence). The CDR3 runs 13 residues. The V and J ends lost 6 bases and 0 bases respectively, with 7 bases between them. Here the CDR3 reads CASRSGSTDTQYF. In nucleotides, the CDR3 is TGTGCCAGCAGGTCGGGGAGCACAGATACGCAGTATTTT.

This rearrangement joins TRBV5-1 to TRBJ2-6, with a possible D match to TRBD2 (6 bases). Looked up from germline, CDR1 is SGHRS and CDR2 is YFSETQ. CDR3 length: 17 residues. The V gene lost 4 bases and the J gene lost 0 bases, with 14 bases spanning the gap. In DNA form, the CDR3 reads TGCGCCAGCAGCCTAGGAGGGCTGAACTCTGGGGCCAACGTCCTGACTTTC. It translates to CASSLGGLNSGANVLTF.

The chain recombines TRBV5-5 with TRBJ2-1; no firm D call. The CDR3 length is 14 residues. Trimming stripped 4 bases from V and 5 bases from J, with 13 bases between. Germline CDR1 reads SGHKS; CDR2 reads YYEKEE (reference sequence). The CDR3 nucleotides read TGTGCCAGCAGCCCCTTGACGAATAACAATGAGCAGTTCTTC. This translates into CASSPLTNNNEQFF.